This T cell receptor (beta chain) is drawn from a study of blood T cell repertoires in COVID-19. Across the study: T cells, B-cell-depleted T cells, or PBMCs supplied cDNA or gDNA.

Original processing notes: Researchers report that nucleated cell counts were estimated from reference gene primer amplification. TCRdb keeps only in-frame clones here, not all; method: immunoSEQ multiplex PCR. That table gives V, J and clone size, and the DNA gave D and trimming. Of tens of thousands of clones in the sample, less than 85% are singletons; the top ten hold roughly 11%. Trimming removed 2 bases from V and 6 bases from J, with 15 bases in between. The germline gives CDR1 SGHRS, CDR2 YFSETQ. The CDR3 loop spans 15 amino acids. The specimen was peripheral blood. The sequence derives from a human donor in a cohort sampled during active COVID-19. This rearrangement joins TRBV5-1 to TRBJ2-1; D is possibly TRBD2 (5 bases). The CDR3 region has the DNA TGCGCCAGCAGCTTTGGGGAGCCGACTTCCAATGAGCAGTTCTTC. This gives the protein CASSFGEPTSNEQFF.